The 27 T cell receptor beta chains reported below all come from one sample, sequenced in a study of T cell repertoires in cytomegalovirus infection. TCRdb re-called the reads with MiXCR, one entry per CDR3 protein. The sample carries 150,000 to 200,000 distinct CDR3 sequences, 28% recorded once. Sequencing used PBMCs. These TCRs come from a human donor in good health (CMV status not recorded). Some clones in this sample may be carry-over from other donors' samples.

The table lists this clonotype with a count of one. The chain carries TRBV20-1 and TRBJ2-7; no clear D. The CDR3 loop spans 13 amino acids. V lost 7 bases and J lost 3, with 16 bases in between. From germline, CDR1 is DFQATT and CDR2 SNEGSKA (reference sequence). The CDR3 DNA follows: TGCAGTGTAAAGGACGTCAAACTCTACGAGCAGTACTTC. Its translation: CSVKDVKLYEQYF.

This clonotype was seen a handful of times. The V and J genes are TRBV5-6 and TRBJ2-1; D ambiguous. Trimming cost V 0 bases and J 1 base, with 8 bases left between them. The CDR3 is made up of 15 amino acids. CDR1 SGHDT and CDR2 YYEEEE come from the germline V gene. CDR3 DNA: TGTGCCAGCAGCTTGGTGGCCAGATCCTACAATGAGCAGTTCTTC. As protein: CASSLVARSYNEQFF.

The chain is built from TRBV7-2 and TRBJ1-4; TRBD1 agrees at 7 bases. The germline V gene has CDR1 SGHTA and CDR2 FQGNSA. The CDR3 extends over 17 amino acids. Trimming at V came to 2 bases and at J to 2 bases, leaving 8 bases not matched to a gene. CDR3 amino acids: CASSLNQGVGTNEKLFF. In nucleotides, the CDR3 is TGTGCCAGCAGCTTAAACCAGGGGGTGGGCACTAATGAAAAACTGTTTTTT.

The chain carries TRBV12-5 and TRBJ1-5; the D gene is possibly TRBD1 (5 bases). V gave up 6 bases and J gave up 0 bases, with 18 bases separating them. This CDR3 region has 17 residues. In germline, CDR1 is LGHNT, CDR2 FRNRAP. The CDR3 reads CASGHDLDRYSNQPQHF. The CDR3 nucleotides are TGTGCTAGTGGCCACGACCTAGACAGATATAGCAATCAGCCCCAGCATTTT. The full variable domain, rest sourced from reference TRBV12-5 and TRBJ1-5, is DARVTQTPRHKVTEMGQEVTMRCQPILGHNTVFWYRQTMMQGLELLAYFRNRAPLDDSGMPKDRFSAEMPDATLATLKIQPSEPRDSAVYFCASGHDLDRYSNQPQHFGDGTRLSIL.

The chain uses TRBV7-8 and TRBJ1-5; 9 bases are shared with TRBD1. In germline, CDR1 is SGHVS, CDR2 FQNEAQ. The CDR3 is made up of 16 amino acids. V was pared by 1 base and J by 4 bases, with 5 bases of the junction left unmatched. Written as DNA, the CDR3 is TGTGCCAGCAGCTTAGAGGGACAGGGAAGGAATCAGCCCCAGCATTTT. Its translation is CASSLEGQGRNQPQHF.

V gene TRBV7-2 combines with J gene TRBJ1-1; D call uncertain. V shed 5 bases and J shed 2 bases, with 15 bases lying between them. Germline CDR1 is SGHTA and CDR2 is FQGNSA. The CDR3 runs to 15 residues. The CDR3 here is CASSRTGRVNTEAFF. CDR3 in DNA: TGTGCCAGCAGCCGGACGGGGAGGGTTAACACTGAAGCTTTCTTT.

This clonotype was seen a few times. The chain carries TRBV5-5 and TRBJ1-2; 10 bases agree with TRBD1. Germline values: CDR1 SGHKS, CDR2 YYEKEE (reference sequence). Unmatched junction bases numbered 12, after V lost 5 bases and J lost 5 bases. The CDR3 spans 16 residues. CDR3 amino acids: CASRVTGGEELYGYTF. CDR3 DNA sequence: TGTGCCAGCAGGGTGACAGGGGGCGAAGAGTTATATGGCTACACCTTC. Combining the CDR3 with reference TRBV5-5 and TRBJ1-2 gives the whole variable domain DAGVTQSPTHLIKTRGQQVTLRCSPISGHKSVSWYQQVLGQGPQFIFQYYEKEERGRGNFPDRFSARQFPNYSSELNVNALLLGDSALYLCASRVTGGEELYGYTFGSGTRLTVV.

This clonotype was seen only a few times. The CDR3: CASSSGLVTQYF. As DNA, the CDR3 is TGTGCCAGCAGCTCGGGCCTGGTGACCCAGTACTTC. This rearrangement joins TRBV7-9 to TRBJ2-5, with unresolved D. The CDR3 has 12 residues. Germline loops: CDR1 SEHNR, CDR2 FQNEAQ (reference sequence). V shed 4 bases and J shed 7 bases, with 10 bases lying between them.

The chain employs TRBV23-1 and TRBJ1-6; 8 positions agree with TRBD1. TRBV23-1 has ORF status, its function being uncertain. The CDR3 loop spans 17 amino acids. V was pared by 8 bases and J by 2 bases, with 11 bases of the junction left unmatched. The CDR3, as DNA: TGCGCCAGCTCTCCTAGGGGGACAGGAACCTATAATTCACCCCTCCACTTT. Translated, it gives CASSPRGTGTYNSPLHF.

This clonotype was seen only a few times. CDR3 sequence reads: CASSLNPRQRAELNTEAFF. CDR3 nucleotide sequence: TGCGCCAGCAGCTTGAATCCCCGACAGAGGGCGGAGTTGAACACTGAAGCTTTCTTT. The V call is TRBV5-1, the J call TRBJ1-1; weak D call: TRBD1 (5 bases). The germline V gene encodes CDR1 SGHRS and CDR2 YFSETQ. The CDR3 runs to 19 residues. V was cut by 1 base and J by 0 bases, with 22 bases left in between.

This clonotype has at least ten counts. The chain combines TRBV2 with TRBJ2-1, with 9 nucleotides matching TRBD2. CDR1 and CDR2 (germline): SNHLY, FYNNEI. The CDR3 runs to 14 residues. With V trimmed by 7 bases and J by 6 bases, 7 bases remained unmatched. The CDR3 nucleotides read TGTGCCAGCACCTGGGGTAGCGGGGGCAATGAGCAGTTCTTC. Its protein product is CASTWGSGGNEQFF.

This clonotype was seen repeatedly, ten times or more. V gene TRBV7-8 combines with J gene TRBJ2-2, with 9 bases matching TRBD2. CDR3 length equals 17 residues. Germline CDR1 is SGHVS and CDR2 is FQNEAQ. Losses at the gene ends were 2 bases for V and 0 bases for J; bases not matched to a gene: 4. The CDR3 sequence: CASSLRRGGANTGELFF. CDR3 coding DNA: TGTGCCAGCAGCTTACGGCGCGGGGGGGCGAACACCGGGGAGCTGTTTTTT.

The CDR3 coding sequence is TGTGCCAGCAGCCCGAGTAGGGGGGTTTACAATGAGCAGTTCTTC. Translation: CASSPSRGVYNEQFF. The gene calls are TRBV7-2 and TRBJ2-1; D possibly uses TRBD1 or TRBD2 (6 bases each). Trimming cost V 5 bases and J 4 bases, with 15 bases left between them. The germline V gene encodes CDR1 SGHTA and CDR2 FQGNSA. This CDR3 contains 15 residues.

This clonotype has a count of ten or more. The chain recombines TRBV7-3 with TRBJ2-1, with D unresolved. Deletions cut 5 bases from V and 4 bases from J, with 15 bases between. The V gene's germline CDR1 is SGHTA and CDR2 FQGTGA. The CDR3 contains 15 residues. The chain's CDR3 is CASSTSGGGYNEQFF. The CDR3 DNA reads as TGTGCCAGCAGCACCTCCGGTGGCGGTTACAATGAGCAGTTCTTC.

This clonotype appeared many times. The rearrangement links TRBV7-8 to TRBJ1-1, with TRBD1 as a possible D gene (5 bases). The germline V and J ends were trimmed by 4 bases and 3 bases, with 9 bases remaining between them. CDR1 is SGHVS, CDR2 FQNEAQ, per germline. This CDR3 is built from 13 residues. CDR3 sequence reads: CASSSVGDTEAFF. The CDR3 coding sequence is TGTGCCAGCAGCTCAGTGGGGGACACTGAAGCTTTCTTT.

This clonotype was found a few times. CDR3 loop: CASSSGRNYGYTF. DNA for the CDR3: TGTGCCAGCAGTTCTGGACGCAACTATGGCTACACCTTC. The chain uses TRBV6-5 and TRBJ1-2; D remains ambiguous. Germline loops: CDR1 MNHEY, CDR2 SVGAGI. The length of the CDR3 is 13 residues. V lost 4 bases to trimming and J lost 2 bases, with 8 bases between them.

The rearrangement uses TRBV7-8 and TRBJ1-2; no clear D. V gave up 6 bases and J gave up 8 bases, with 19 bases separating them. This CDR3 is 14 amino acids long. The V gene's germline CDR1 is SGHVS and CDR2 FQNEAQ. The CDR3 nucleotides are TGTGCCAGCAGTTCGCCCGAGCTGCGGCAAGGCTACACCTTC. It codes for CASSSPELRQGYTF. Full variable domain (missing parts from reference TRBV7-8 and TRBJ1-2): GAGVSQSPRYKVAKRGQDVALRCDPISGHVSLFWYQQALGQGPEFLTYFQNEAQLDKSGLPSDRFFAERPEGSVSTLKIQRTQQEDSAVYLCASSSPELRQGYTFGSGTRLTVV.

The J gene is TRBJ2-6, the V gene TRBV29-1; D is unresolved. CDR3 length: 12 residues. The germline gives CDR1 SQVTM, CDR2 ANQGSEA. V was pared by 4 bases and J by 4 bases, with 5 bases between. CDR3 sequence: CSVGSGANVLTF. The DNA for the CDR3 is TGCAGCGTTGGGTCCGGGGCCAACGTCCTGACTTTC.

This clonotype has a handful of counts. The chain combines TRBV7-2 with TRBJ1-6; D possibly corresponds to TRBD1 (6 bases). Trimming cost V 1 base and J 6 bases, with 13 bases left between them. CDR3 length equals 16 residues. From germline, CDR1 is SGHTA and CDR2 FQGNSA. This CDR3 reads CASSLGGPGVNSPLHF. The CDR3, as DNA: TGTGCCAGCAGCTTAGGGGGGCCCGGGGTTAATTCACCCCTCCACTTT. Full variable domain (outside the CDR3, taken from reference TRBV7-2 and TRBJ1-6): GAGVSQSPSNKVTEKGKDVELRCDPISGHTALYWYRQSLGQGLEFLIYFQGNSAPDKSGLPSDRFSAERTGGSVSTLTIQRTQQEDSAVYLCASSLGGPGVNSPLHFGNGTRLTVT.

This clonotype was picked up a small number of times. This CDR3 is CSAFGQSGQPQHF. The CDR3 nucleotides are TGCAGTGCGTTTGGACAATCCGGTCAGCCCCAGCATTTT. The genes are TRBV20-1 and TRBJ1-5; perhaps TRBD1 as D (5 bases). The CDR3 runs to 13 residues. CDR1 and CDR2 (germline): DFQATT, SNEGSKA (reference sequence). V was trimmed by 6 bases and J by 6 bases, leaving 15 bases between them.

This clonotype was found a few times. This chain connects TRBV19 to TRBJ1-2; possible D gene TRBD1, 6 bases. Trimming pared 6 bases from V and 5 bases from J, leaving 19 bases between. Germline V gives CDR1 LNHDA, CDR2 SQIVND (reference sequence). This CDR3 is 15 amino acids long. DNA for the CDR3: TGTGCCAGTAGGGGCAGGGGCGACGCGGTATATGGCTACACCTTC. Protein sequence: CASRGRGDAVYGYTF.

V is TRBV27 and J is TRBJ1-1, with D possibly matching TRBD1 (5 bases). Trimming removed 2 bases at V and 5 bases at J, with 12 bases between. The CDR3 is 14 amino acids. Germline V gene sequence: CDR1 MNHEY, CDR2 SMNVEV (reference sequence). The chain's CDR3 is CASSLRGGMTEAFF. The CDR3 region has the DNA TGTGCCAGCAGTTTAAGGGGTGGGATGACTGAAGCTTTCTTT.

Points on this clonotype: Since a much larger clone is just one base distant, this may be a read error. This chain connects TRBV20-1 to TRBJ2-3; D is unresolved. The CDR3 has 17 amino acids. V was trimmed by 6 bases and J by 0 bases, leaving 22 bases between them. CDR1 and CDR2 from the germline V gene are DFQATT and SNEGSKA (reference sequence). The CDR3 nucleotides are TGCAGTGCAGTATGGGTTAGGTCAAGGTGGAGCACAGATACGCAGTATTTT. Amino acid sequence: CSAVWVRSRWSTDTQYF.

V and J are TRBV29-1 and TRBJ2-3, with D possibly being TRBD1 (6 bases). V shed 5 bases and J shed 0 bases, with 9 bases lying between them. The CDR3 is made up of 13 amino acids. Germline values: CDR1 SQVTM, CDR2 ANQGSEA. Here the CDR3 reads CSVHRVSTDTQYF. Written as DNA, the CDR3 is TGCAGCGTTCACAGGGTTAGCACAGATACGCAGTATTTT.

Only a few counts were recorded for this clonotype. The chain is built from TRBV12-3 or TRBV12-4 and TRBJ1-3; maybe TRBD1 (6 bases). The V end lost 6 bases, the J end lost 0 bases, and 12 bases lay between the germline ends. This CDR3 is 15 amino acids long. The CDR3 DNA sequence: TGTGCCAGCAGAAGTACAGGGTCCTCTGGAAACACCATATATTTT. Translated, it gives CASRSTGSSGNTIYF.

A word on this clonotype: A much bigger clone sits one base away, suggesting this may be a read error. The CDR3 loop reads CTSSFVGGLGDTQYF. DNA for the CDR3: TGTACCAGCAGTTTCGTGGGGGGGCTGGGAGATACGCAGTATTTT. V is TRBV12-3 or TRBV12-4 and J is TRBJ2-3; possible D gene TRBD2, 7 bases. The CDR3 spans 15 residues.

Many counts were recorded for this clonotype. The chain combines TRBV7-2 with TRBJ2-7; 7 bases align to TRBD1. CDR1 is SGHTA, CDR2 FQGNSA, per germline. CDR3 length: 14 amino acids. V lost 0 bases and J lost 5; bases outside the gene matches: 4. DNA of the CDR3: TGTGCCAGCAGCTTAGCGAGGGGGCCTAACGAGCAGTACTTC. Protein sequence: CASSLARGPNEQYF. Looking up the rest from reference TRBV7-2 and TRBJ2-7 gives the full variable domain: GAGVSQSPSNKVTEKGKDVELRCDPISGHTALYWYRQSLGQGLEFLIYFQGNSAPDKSGLPSDRFSAERTGGSVSTLTIQRTQQEDSAVYLCASSLARGPNEQYFGPGTRLTVT.